This T cell receptor (beta chain) was identified during a study of shared clonotypes between healthy human individuals. Study results and limitations: Generally, naive subsets came out with larger estimated richness than memory subsets.

Naive CD8 cells lacked CD45RO and underwent positive selection for CCR7, leaving out terminally differentiated effector memory CD45RA+ cells. CDR3 size: 12 residues. Germline loops: CDR1 SGHRS, CDR2 YFSETQ. V dropped 4 bases and J dropped 9; count of bases not matched to a gene: 6. As concerns this clone: Its antigen is still unknown.

Repertoires were generated with immunoSEQ multiplex PCR, while TCRdb's copy carries only in-frame clones and drops some. Among 550,000 to 600,000 clones, more than 95% were seen once, and the ten largest hold 0.3%. The sequence was obtained from a man aged 25-40 years in good health. Input material: naive CD8+ T cells sorted from blood. The J gene is TRBJ1-2, the V gene TRBV5-1; TRBD1 matches at 7 bases. CDR3 sequence (DNA): TGCGCCAGCAGCATGGACAGGAATAGCTACACCTTC. As protein: CASSMDRNSYTF.